The 5 T cell receptor delta chains below were found in one sample sequenced in a study of γδ T cells in repeated Plasmodium falciparum infection. Bulk repertoires came from Vgamma9/Vdelta2+ or Vdelta2-negative gammadelta T cells flow-sorted from PBMC. TCRdb re-processed the multiplex PCR reads using CATT. The sample consists of 50,000 to 60,000 delta-chain clones, roughly 2% of them appearing once. The sequenced sample consisted of gamma-delta T cells from blood. The receptors originated from a pool of human donors (malaria-infected and uninfected, not separated).

This clone was counted many times. This DNA's translation and the protein TCRdb lists, from a much larger clone, do not match at residue 3, likely due to a read error; the protein shown is translated from the DNA. CDR3 in amino acids: CACIGSGSTPGRWWGLKLIF. Here the CDR3 DNA reads TGTGCTTGTATAGGTAGCGGGAGTACTCCCGGCCGGTGGTGGGGCCTTAAACTCATCTTT. This chain uses TRAV38-2/DV8 with TRDJ1; perhaps TRDD3 as D (5 bases). No J segment appears in TCRdb, so it was assigned here by matching the sequence to germline. Trimming took off 9 bases at V and 7 bases at J, with 40 bases between the two ends. The CDR3 runs to 20 residues. The germline CDR1 and CDR2 sequences are TSESDYY and QEAYKQQN.

A word on this clone: It differs at one base from a far larger clone, so likely a read error. The V gene was identified as TRDV3, while no J gene was called; the table gives TRDD3 as D, unverified against the DNA. The CDR3 contains 14 residues. The germline CDR1 and CDR2 sequences are TVYSNPD and GDNSRS (reference sequence). The CDR3 DNA follows: TGTGCCTTTAGGGTGCACTGGGGGACACTTAAACTCATCTTC. Protein: CAFRVHWGTLKLIF.

This clone was observed at least ten times. TCRdb's listed protein matches a much larger clone and diverges from this DNA's translation at residue 3, likely through a read error; the protein shown comes from the DNA. V is TRDV1 and J is TRDJ1; the D gene is possibly TRDD3 (6 bases). Germline CDR1 and CDR2: TSWWSYY and QGS. CDR3 length: 20 amino acids. The CDR3 bases are TGTGCTCATGGGGAACTTCAGGTCCGGGGATGCCCCTATTACACCGATAAACTCATCTTT. The encoded protein is CAHGELQVRGCPYYTDKLIF.

This clone was seen a handful of times. A far larger clone differs by one base, so this is likely a read error. Other DNA variants within this sample encode the same CDR3. In DNA form, the CDR3 reads TGCGCTCTTGGGGTCTTATACCGAGTCTGGGGGATATTAGGCACCGATAAACTCATCTTT. It codes for CALGVLYRVWGILGTDKLIF. This chain uses TRDV1 with TRDJ1, with 10 bases that match TRDD3. The V gene's germline CDR1 is TSWWSYY and CDR2 QGS. This CDR3 comprises 20 residues.

This clone was recorded many times. The V gene is TRDV1, the J gene TRDJ1, with D uncertain. CDR3 length: 19 residues. V was shortened by 2 bases and J by 5 bases, with 27 bases between the two germline ends. CDR1 and CDR2 (germline): TSWWSYY, QGS. The CDR3 is CALGEFVPAEHYGVDKLIF. As DNA, the CDR3 is TGTGCTCTTGGGGAATTTGTACCTGCAGAACATTACGGGGTAGATAAACTCATCTTT.